This passage covers 15 T cell receptor beta chains from one sample sequenced in a study of blood T cell repertoires in COVID-19. Assay: immunoSEQ multiplex PCR; the TCRdb copy retains only in-frame clones and omits some. Among about 74,000 clones, 90% were seen once, and the ten largest hold approximately 1.5%. Sequencing was done on a sample of peripheral blood. These TCRs come from a middle-aged man with acute or convalescent COVID-19.

The chain combines TRBV13 with TRBJ2-7; TRBD1 matches at 7 bases. From germline, CDR1 is PRHDT and CDR2 FYEKMQ (reference sequence). This CDR3 has 13 amino acids. V lost 5 bases to trimming and J lost 4 bases; unmatched junction nucleotides: 5. The CDR3 region has the DNA TGTGCCAGCAGCCCTCTGGGACAGTACGAGCAGTACGTC. This codes for CASSPLGQYEQYV.

The genes are TRBV5-1 and TRBJ2-7; 7 bases match TRBD1. V lost 6 bases, J lost 2 bases, and 5 bases stayed unmatched. Germline V CDR1 and CDR2: SGHRS, YFSETQ. The CDR3 covers 13 residues. The CDR3 is CASKGTVTYEQYV. CDR3 nucleotides: TGCGCCAGCAAGGGGACAGTCACCTACGAGCAGTACGTC.

As regards this clone: Mismatch with germline at one junction end may stem from a read error. This chain joins TRBV7-7 and TRBJ2-3; 7 bases fit TRBD2. The CDR3 contains 15 residues. Germline V gene lookup returns CDR1 SSHAT and CDR2 FNYEAQ (reference sequence). The CDR3 reads CASSPSSGSTDTQYF. The CDR3 DNA sequence: TGTGCTAGCAGCCCTTCTAGCGGATCCACAGATACGCAGTATTTT.

V and J are TRBV28 and TRBJ2-7; tentative D call: TRBD2 (7 bases). V was clipped by 10 bases and J by 0 bases, with 19 bases between them. The germline V gene has CDR1 MDHEN and CDR2 SYDVKM. This CDR3 comprises 15 residues. CDR3 coding DNA: TGTGCCACCCGAGGAGGGGGGGCGTACTCCTACGAGCAGTACGTC. The encoded protein is CATRGGGAYSYEQYV.

The chain has TRBV11-3 and TRBJ2-7, with unresolved D. The CDR3 is made up of 12 amino acids. The V gene's germline CDR1 is SGHNT and CDR2 YENEEA. The germline V and J ends were trimmed by 8 bases and 4 bases, with 12 bases remaining between them. The chain's CDR3 is CASGGTYYEQYV. CDR3 coding DNA: TGTGCCAGCGGCGGAACTTATTACGAGCAGTACGTC.

This chain links TRBV28 with TRBJ2-1; TRBD1 matches at 7 bases. Germline lookup yields CDR1 MDHEN and CDR2 SYDVKM. J gave up 2 bases and V 3 bases, and 1 base lay outside the gene matches. CDR3 size: 14 residues. CDR3 protein: CASSFGQAYNEQFF. CDR3 in DNA: TGTGCCAGCAGTTTCGGACAGGCCTACAATGAGCAGTTCTTC.

The chain has TRBV25-1 and TRBJ2-5; 9 nucleotides align to TRBD1. V lost 4 bases, J lost 5 bases, and 8 bases stayed unmatched. The CDR3 extends over 15 amino acids. Germline V lookup: CDR1 MGHDK, CDR2 SYGVNS. This CDR3 reads CASSGRTGAGETQYF. In DNA form, the CDR3 reads TGTGCCAGCAGTGGTAGGACAGGGGCCGGCGAGACCCAGTACTTC.

The rearrangement uses TRBV19 and TRBJ2-7; a weak D match, TRBD1 (6 bases). CDR3 length: 14 amino acids. Per the germline V gene, CDR1 is LNHDA and CDR2 is SQIVND (reference sequence). V lost 4 bases to trimming and J lost 3 bases, with 13 bases between them. CDR3 protein: CASSNTGSSYEQYF. The CDR3 DNA is TGTGCCAGTAGTAATACAGGGAGTAGCTACGAGCAGTACTTC. The whole variable domain, filled in from reference TRBV19 and TRBJ2-7, reads DGGITQSPKYLFRKEGQNVTLSCEQNLNHDAMYWYRQDPGQGLRLIYYSQIVNDFQKGDIAEGYSVSREKKESFPLTVTSAQKNPTAFYLCASSNTGSSYEQYFGPGTRLTVT.

The chain couples TRBV28 to TRBJ1-1; 9 bases fit TRBD1. CDR3 length: 13 residues. Germline V gives CDR1 MDHEN, CDR2 SYDVKM. Trimming at V came to 11 bases and at J to 3 bases, leaving 7 bases not matched to a gene. CDR3 amino acids: CAADRGTYTEAFF. The CDR3, as DNA: TGTGCCGCAGACAGGGGGACGTACACTGAAGCTTTCTTT. Drawing the rest from reference TRBV28 and TRBJ1-1, the complete variable domain is DVKVTQSSRYLVKRTGEKVFLECVQDMDHENMFWYRQDPGLGLRLIYFSYDVKMKEKGDIPEGYSVSREKKERFSLILESASTNQTSMYLCAADRGTYTEAFFGQGTRLTVV.

The chain couples TRBV6-5 to TRBJ1-5, with 9 bases matching TRBD1. The V gene's germline CDR1 is MNHEY and CDR2 SVGAGI. V lost 8 bases and J lost 2; bases outside the gene matches: 7. This CDR3 has 15 amino acids. Here the CDR3 reads CASGRTGAGNQPQHF. As DNA, the CDR3 is TGTGCCAGCGGTCGGACAGGGGCCGGCAATCAGCCCCAGCATTTT.

The CDR3 protein is CASSPGITGGYTF. The CDR3 DNA follows: TGCGCCAGCAGCCCCGGTATAACGGGTGGCTACACCTTC. The chain recombines TRBV5-1 with TRBJ1-2; D is ambiguous. Trimming took 4 bases from V and 7 from J, leaving 14 bases between them. CDR3 length: 13 residues. Germline V gene lookup returns CDR1 SGHRS and CDR2 YFSETQ.

CDR3 DNA sequence: TGTGCCAGCAGCGCCCAAAGCGGGAGAGGACAGACCGGGGAGCTGTTTTTT. Translation gives CASSAQSGRGQTGELFF. The chain couples TRBV9 to TRBJ2-2, with 8 bases lining up with TRBD2. Trimming took 3 bases from V and 5 from J; bases not matched to a gene: 12. This CDR3 is 17 amino acids long. CDR1 is SGDLS and CDR2 is YYNGEE in the germline V gene. The full variable domain, in which reference TRBV9 and TRBJ2-2 provide the parts outside the CDR3, is DSGVTQTPKHLITATGQRVTLRCSPRSGDLSVYWYQQSLDQGLQFLIQYYNGEERAKGNILERFSAQQFPDLHSELNLSSLELGDSALYFCASSAQSGRGQTGELFFGEGSRLTVL.

This chain uses TRBV7-9 with TRBJ2-3, with a possible D match to TRBD2 (6 bases). From germline, CDR1 is SEHNR and CDR2 FQNEAQ (reference sequence). The CDR3 is 16 residues long. The V end was cut by 4 bases, the J end by 2 bases, with 16 bases between. The CDR3 bases are TGTGCCAGCAGCTCAGATGCGGGACTCCCCACAGATACGCAGTATTTT. This codes for CASSSDAGLPTDTQYF.

This rearrangement joins TRBV10-3 to TRBJ1-5; D possibly corresponds to TRBD1 (5 bases). This CDR3 contains 13 residues. The V end was cut by 7 bases, the J end by 2 bases, with 9 bases between. Germline V gene sequence: CDR1 ENHRY, CDR2 SYGVKD. The CDR3 DNA sequence: TGTGCCATCACACAGGTTCGCAATCAGCCCCAGCATTTT. Protein sequence: CAITQVRNQPQHF.

Details on this clone: This sample includes further DNA sequences coding for the same CDR3. As DNA, the CDR3 is TGTGCCAGCAGTGAACAGGTAAACACTGAAGCTTTCTTT. Translating it yields CASSEQVNTEAFF. The rearrangement joins TRBV2 to TRBJ1-1; D gene uncertain. The CDR3 is made up of 13 amino acids. V was shortened by 2 bases and J by 2 bases, with 6 bases between the two germline ends. Per the germline V gene, CDR1 is SNHLY and CDR2 is FYNNEI.